One T cell receptor beta chain is described in this entry. What it recognizes is unknown. The CDR3 is 19 amino acids. Looked up from germline, CDR1 is SGHAT and CDR2 is FQNNGV. Unmatched junction bases numbered 13, after V lost 5 bases and J lost 0 bases. These data are taken from a study of T cell repertoires in cytomegalovirus infection. MiXCR, applied by TCRdb to the reads, yields one record per CDR3 protein. The sample carries 200,000 to 250,000 distinct CDR3 sequences, 38% recorded once. The receptor was derived from a human donor in good health (CMV status not recorded). Some clones in this sample may be carry-over from other donors' samples. The specimen was CD8+ T cells from cultured PBMCs, collected from culture after CMV antigen stimulation. The chain is built from TRBV11-2 and TRBJ2-1, with TRBD2 matching 10 bases. In DNA form, the CDR3 reads TGTGCCAGCAGCCTCGAGCCTGGGACTAGCGATTTCTCCTACAATGAGCAGTTCTTC. Encoded protein: CASSLEPGTSDFSYNEQFF.